A selection of T cell receptor beta chains follows, all from one sample in a study of blood T cell repertoires in COVID-19. The data were produced by immunoSEQ multiplex PCR, yet TCRdb's version contains in-frame clones alone and is incomplete. Of around 260,000 clones listed, about four fifths were seen once; the top ten hold 9.4%. The sequenced sample consisted of peripheral blood. The source is a woman aged 45-60 years who had recovered from COVID-19. CDR3s include the opening cysteine and the closing phenylalanine or tryptophan. The D gene is left open where the match is weak. Rows give clone size only sometimes, using once, few, many, or a class for an expanded clone.

size | J | V | D | CDR3 | DNA
. | TRBJ2-7 | TRBV4-3 | . | CASSQDLATVYEQYF | TGCGCCAGCAGCCAAGATCTGGCGACAGTCTACGAGCAGTACTTC
. | TRBJ2-7 | TRBV6-2/TRBV6-3 | TRBD2 | CASSFGLASYEQYF | TGTGCCAGCAGTTTTGGACTAGCGTCCTACGAGCAGTACTTC
. | TRBJ1-5 | TRBV29-1 | TRBD1 | CSATQGASNQPQHF | TGCAGCGCAACACAGGGGGCAAGCAATCAGCCCCAGCATTTT
. | TRBJ2-3 | TRBV29-1 | TRBD1 | CSAGGTGGTDTQYF | TGCAGCGCTGGCGGTACAGGGGGCACAGATACGCAGTATTTT
few | TRBJ1-6 | TRBV11-2 | . | CASSLEAGLSSPLHF | TGTGCCAGCAGCTTAGAAGCAGGGCTAAGTTCACCCCTCCACTTT
. | TRBJ2-5 | TRBV3-1/TRBV3-2 | TRBD2 | CASSQAGTSGSGETQYF | TGTGCCAGCAGCCAAGCCGGGACTAGCGGGAGTGGAGAGACCCAGTACTTC
once | TRBJ1-1 | TRBV9 | TRBD1 | CASSVGVDRGRQAFF | TGTGCCAGCAGCGTAGGAGTCGACAGGGGGCGTCAAGCTTTCTTT
. | TRBJ2-4 | TRBV7-2 | TRBD1 | CASSFPPGQGENIQYF | TGTGCCAGCAGCTTCCCTCCGGGACAGGGCGAAAACATTCAGTACTTC
. | TRBJ2-7 | TRBV11-2 | TRBD1 | CASSLTHLRDRGYEQYF | TGTGCCAGCAGCTTAACCCACCTCAGGGACAGGGGCTACGAGCAGTACTTC
few | TRBJ2-7 | TRBV4-2 | . | CASSQLVTGYDEQYF | TGTGCCAGCAGCCAATTAGTAACAGGGTACGACGAGCAGTACTTC
. | TRBJ2-1 | TRBV11-1 | . | CASSLGPLLVF | TGTGCCAGCAGCTTAGGGCCCCTCCTGGTCTTC
. | TRBJ1-2 | TRBV10-3 | . | CAISESRGGEGYTF | TGTGCCATCAGTGAGTCGCGGGGGGGAGAGGGCTACACCTTC
. | TRBJ2-6 | TRBV4-3 | . | CASSQDTPGDSGANVLTF | TGCGCCAGCAGCCAAGATACGCCGGGAGACTCTGGGGCCAACGTCCTGACTTTC
. | TRBJ2-7 | TRBV28 | . | CASSLFGGSYEQYF | TGTGCCAGCAGTTTATTCGGGGGCTCCTACGAGCAGTACTTC
. | TRBJ1-2 | TRBV6-1 | . | CASSVMSGEGGNYGYTF | TGTGCCAGCAGTGTAATGAGCGGGGAGGGGGGGAACTATGGCTACACCTTC
few | TRBJ1-3 | TRBV7-2 | TRBD1 | CASSLGQGAGSGNTIYF | TGTGCCAGCAGCTTAGGACAGGGGGCAGGCTCTGGAAACACCATATATTTT
. | TRBJ2-2 | TRBV19 | . | CASSIRGNTGELFF | TGTGCCAGTAGTATAAGGGGGAACACCGGGGAGCTGTTTTTT
. | TRBJ2-5 | TRBV4-2 | . | CASSQSIEETQYF | TGTGCCAGCAGCCAGAGCATAGAAGAGACCCAGTACTTC